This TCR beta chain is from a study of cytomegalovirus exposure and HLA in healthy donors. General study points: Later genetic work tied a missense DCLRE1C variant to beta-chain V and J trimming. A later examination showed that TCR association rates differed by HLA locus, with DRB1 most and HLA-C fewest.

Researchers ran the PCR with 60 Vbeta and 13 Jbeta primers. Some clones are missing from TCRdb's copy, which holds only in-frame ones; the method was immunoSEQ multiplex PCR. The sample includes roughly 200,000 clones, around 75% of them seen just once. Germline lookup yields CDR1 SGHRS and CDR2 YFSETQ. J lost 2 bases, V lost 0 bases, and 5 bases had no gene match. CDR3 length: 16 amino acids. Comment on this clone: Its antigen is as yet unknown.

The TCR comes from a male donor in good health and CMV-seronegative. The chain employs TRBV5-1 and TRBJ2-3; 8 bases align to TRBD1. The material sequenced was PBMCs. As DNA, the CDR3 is TGCGCCAGCAGCTTGGAGGGTCAGGGGGCCACAGATACGCAGTATTTT. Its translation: CASSLEGQGATDTQYF.